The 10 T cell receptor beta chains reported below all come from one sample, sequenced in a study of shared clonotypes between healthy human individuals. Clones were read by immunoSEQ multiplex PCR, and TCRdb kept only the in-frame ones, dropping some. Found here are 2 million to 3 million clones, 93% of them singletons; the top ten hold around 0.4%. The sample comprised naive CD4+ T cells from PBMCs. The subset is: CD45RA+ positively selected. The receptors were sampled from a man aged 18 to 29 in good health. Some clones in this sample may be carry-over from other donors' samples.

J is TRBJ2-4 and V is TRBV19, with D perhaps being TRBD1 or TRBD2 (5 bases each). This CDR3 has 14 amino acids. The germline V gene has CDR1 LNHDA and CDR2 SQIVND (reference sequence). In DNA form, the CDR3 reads TGTGCGATAGCTTCGCGCGGGCCCGACAGCATTCAGTACTTC. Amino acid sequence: CAIASRGPDSIQYF.

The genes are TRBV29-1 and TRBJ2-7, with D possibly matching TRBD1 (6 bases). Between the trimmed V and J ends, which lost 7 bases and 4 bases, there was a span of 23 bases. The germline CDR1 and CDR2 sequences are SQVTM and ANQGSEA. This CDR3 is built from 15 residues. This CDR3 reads CSALGLSGQLYEQYF. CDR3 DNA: TGCAGCGCCCTGGGGCTTTCCGGACAGTTGTACGAGCAGTACTTC.

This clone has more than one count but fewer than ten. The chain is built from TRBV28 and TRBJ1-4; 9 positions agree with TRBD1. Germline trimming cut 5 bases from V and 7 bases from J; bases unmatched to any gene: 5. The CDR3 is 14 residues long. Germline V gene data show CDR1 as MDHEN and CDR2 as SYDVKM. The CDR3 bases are TGTGCCAGCAGTCCGGGACAGGGCACTGAAAAACTGTTTTTT. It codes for CASSPGQGTEKLFF.

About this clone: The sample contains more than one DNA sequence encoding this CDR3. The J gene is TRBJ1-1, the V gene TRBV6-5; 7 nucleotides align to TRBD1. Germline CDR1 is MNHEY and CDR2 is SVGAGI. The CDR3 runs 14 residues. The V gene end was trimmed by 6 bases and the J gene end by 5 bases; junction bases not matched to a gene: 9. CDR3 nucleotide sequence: TGTGCCAGCAGCCCGGGACAGTCCCGAACTGAAGCTTTCTTT. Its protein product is CASSPGQSRTEAFF.

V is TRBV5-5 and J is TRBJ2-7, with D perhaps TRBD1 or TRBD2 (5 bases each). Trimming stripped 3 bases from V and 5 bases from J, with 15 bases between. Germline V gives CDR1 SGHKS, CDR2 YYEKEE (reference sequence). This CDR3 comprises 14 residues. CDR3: CASSSRELGDEQYF. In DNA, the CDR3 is TGTGCCAGCAGCTCGAGGGAGTTGGGGGACGAGCAGTACTTC.

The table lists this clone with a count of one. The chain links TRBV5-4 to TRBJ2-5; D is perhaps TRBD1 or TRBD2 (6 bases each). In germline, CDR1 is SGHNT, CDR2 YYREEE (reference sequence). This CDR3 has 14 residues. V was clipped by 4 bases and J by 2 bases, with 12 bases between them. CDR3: CASSRGEAQETQYF. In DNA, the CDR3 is TGTGCCAGCAGCAGGGGGGAAGCTCAAGAGACCCAGTACTTC.

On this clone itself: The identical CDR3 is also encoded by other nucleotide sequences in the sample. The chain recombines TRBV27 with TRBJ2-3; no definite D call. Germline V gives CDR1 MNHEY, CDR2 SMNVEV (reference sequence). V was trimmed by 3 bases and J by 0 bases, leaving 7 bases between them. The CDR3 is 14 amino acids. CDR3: CASSFDRSTDTQYF. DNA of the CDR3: TGTGCCAGCAGTTTCGACCGGAGCACAGATACGCAGTATTTT.

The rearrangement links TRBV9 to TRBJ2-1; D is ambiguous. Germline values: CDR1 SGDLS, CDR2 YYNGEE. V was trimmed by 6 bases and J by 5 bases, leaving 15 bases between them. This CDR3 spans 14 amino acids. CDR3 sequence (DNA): TGTGCCAGCACCCTCGGAGACCAACACAATGAGCAGTTCTTC. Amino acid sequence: CASTLGDQHNEQFF. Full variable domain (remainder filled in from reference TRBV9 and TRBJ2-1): DSGVTQTPKHLITATGQRVTLRCSPRSGDLSVYWYQQSLDQGLQFLIQYYNGEERAKGNILERFSAQQFPDLHSELNLSSLELGDSALYFCASTLGDQHNEQFFGPGTRLTVL.

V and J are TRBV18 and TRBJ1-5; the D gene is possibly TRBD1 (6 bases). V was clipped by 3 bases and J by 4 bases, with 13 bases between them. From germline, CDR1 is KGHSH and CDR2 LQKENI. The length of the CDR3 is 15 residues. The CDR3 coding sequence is TGTGCCAGCTCACCGACCCCGGGGGCGAATCAGCCCCAGCATTTT. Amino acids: CASSPTPGANQPQHF.

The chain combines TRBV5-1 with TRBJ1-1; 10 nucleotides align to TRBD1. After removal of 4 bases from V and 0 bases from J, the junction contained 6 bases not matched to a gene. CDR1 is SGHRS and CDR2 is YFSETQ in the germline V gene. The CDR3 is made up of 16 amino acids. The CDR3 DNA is TGCGCCAGCAGCCCCGGGACAGGGGTTATGAACACTGAAGCTTTCTTT. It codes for CASSPGTGVMNTEAFF.